Detailed here is one T cell receptor beta chain. What it binds is not known. Collection of blood occurred at baseline, at cycle 4 day 1, and at cycle 7 day 1. The source of the sample is a study of OX40 agonist ivuxolimab in advanced cancers. Broader study findings: Part of the nonresponder group also had normalized T-cell clonal expansion that was low. Researchers report that CD8+ T cells had, on average, more expanded clones than CD4+. With doses of 0.1 to 3.0 mg/kg, CD4+ and CD8+ blood T cells had undergone clonal expansion by week 6.

Sequenced by immunoSEQ multiplex PCR; TCRdb stores in-frame clones only, minus some. The table lists about 70,000 clones, around 88% of them singletons. V lost 3 bases to trimming and J lost 3 bases, with 11 bases between them. The CDR3 is 14 amino acids. Germline values: CDR1 LNHDA, CDR2 SQIVND (reference sequence). V usage is TRBV19 and J usage is TRBJ2-5; D remains unclear. Here the sequenced sample was CD4+ or CD8+ T cells sorted from blood, taken in a trial of the OX40 agonist ivuxolimab. The origin of this receptor is an adult with an advanced solid tumor such as melanoma, head and neck, liver or kidney cancer. CDR3: CASSIQSSKETQYF. The DNA of the CDR3 is TGTGCCAGTAGTATCCAATCCTCAAAAGAGACCCAGTACTTC.